The 30 T cell receptor beta chains below were found in one sample sequenced in a study of siplizumab effects on memory and regulatory T cells. Sequencing was performed with immunoSEQ multiplex PCR; in TCRdb, only in-frame clones are kept and a portion is missing. The sample lists approximately 100,000 clones, 93% occurring once. Material for sequencing was Tregs sorted from blood. The source is a human donor in good health.

CDR3 sequence (DNA): TGTGCCAGCACTCAACAGGGGGCCCAGCATTTT. This encodes CASTQQGAQHF. The rearrangement links TRBV6-6 to TRBJ1-5; 8 bases agree with TRBD1. Unmatched junction bases numbered 4, after V lost 7 bases and J lost 11 bases. CDR1 and CDR2 (germline): MNHNY, SVGAGI (reference sequence). The CDR3 extends over 11 amino acids.

The CDR3 region has the DNA TGCGCCAGCAGCTTGGGCGTTGGCTACACCTTC. Protein: CASSLGVGYTF. The chain carries TRBV5-1 and TRBJ1-2; D not resolved. V lost 0 bases to trimming and J lost 7 bases, with 4 bases between them. The CDR3 covers 11 residues. Germline lookup yields CDR1 SGHRS and CDR2 YFSETQ.

The chain carries TRBV2 and TRBJ1-6; 7 positions agree with TRBD1. The germline V gene encodes CDR1 SNHLY and CDR2 FYNNEI. Trimming cost V 8 bases and J 10 bases; bases outside gene matches: 5. CDR3 length equals 12 residues. CDR3 coding DNA: TGTGCCAGCGGGACAGAACTATCACCCCTCCACTTT. This codes for CASGTELSPLHF.

The genes are TRBV19 and TRBJ2-1; TRBD2 agrees at 9 bases. V was clipped by 1 base and J by 5 bases; unmatched bases: 9. This CDR3 is 17 amino acids long. Germline-derived CDR1 and CDR2 are LNHDA and SQIVND (reference sequence). In nucleotides, the CDR3 is TGTGCCAGTAGTATAGTGGCCGGGACTAGCAGAAACAATGAGCAGTTCTTC. Translating gives CASSIVAGTSRNNEQFF.

This clone was detected only once. This sequence joins TRBV11-2 and TRBJ2-1, with 12 bases aligning to TRBD2. The CDR3 loop spans 16 amino acids. Germline V gene sequence: CDR1 SGHAT, CDR2 FQNNGV. Trimming took 5 bases from V and 7 from J; bases not matched to a gene: 9. This CDR3 is CASSPLLAGGRNEQFF. The CDR3 DNA is TGTGCCAGCAGCCCCCTACTAGCGGGGGGTCGGAATGAGCAGTTCTTC.

This clone was observed a few times. The V and J genes are TRBV14 and TRBJ2-7, with TRBD1 matching over 8 bases. The CDR3 is 14 amino acids. With V trimmed by 3 bases and J by 3 bases, 4 bases remained unmatched. Germline V gene data show CDR1 as SGHDN and CDR2 as FVKESK. The CDR3 DNA is TGTGCCAGCAGCCACCGCAGGGGGCTCTACGAGCAGTACTTC. This codes for CASSHRRGLYEQYF.

The rearrangement joins TRBV18 to TRBJ2-4; the match to TRBD2 covers 8 bases. After removal of 3 bases from V and 8 bases from J, the junction contained 3 bases not matched to a gene. CDR1 and CDR2 from the germline V gene are KGHSH and LQKENI. This CDR3 spans 13 amino acids. The CDR3 bases are TGTGCCAGCTCACCCGGGACTAGTCACATTCAGTACTTC. As protein: CASSPGTSHIQYF.

This rearrangement joins TRBV5-1 to TRBJ1-4; 8 bases match TRBD1. After removal of 5 bases from V and 5 bases from J, the junction contained 11 bases not matched to a gene. Germline CDR1 is SGHRS and CDR2 is YFSETQ. The CDR3 is 16 amino acids. The CDR3, as DNA: TGCGCCAGCAGTTATTCCGGACAGGGAAGGAATGAAAAACTGTTTTTT. It codes for CASSYSGQGRNEKLFF.

CDR3: CASGKLPDYPGNTEAFF. The CDR3 nucleotides are TGTGCTAGTGGTAAACTTCCGGACTACCCAGGGAACACTGAAGCTTTCTTT. The chain uses TRBV12-5 and TRBJ1-1; D is unresolved. Trimming shortened V by 5 bases and J by 1 base, and 20 bases separated the two germline ends. Per germline, CDR1 LGHNT and CDR2 FRNRAP. The CDR3 consists of 17 residues. Drawing the rest from reference TRBV12-5 and TRBJ1-1, the complete variable domain is DARVTQTPRHKVTEMGQEVTMRCQPILGHNTVFWYRQTMMQGLELLAYFRNRAPLDDSGMPKDRFSAEMPDATLATLKIQPSEPRDSAVYFCASGKLPDYPGNTEAFFGQGTRLTVV.

The CDR3 is CASSRLGSGNGRSYEQYF. The DNA of the CDR3 is TGTGCCAGCAGCCGCCTGGGGTCGGGGAACGGGCGAAGCTACGAGCAGTACTTC. The chain is built from TRBV4-2 and TRBJ2-7, with D perhaps matching TRBD2 (5 bases). CDR3 size: 18 residues. Deletions cut 4 bases from V and 3 bases from J, with 25 bases between. CDR1 is LGHNA, CDR2 YNFKEQ, per germline.

Points on this clone: Other DNA sequences in this specimen translate into the identical CDR3. The V call is TRBV20-1, the J call TRBJ2-5; D is undetermined. The CDR3 has 11 amino acids. Trimming pared 1 base from V and 4 bases from J, leaving 4 bases between. Germline lookup yields CDR1 DFQATT and CDR2 SNEGSKA (reference sequence). CDR3 nucleotide sequence: TGCAGTGCTAGAGGTGGAGAGACCCAGTACTTC. It is translated as CSARGGETQYF.

The chain uses TRBV19 and TRBJ1-2, with 9 bases matching TRBD1. CDR1 LNHDA and CDR2 SQIVND come from the germline V gene (reference sequence). CDR3 length equals 15 residues. The V and J ends lost 6 bases and 4 bases, in that order; junction bases with no gene match: 9. The CDR3 here is CASRWTGAGIYGYTF. In nucleotides, the CDR3 is TGTGCCAGTAGATGGACAGGGGCGGGGATCTATGGCTACACCTTC.

This chain uses TRBV27 with TRBJ1-2; D unresolved. Trimming stripped 2 bases from V and 0 bases from J, with 10 bases between. The CDR3 is 15 residues long. The germline V gene has CDR1 MNHEY and CDR2 SMNVEV (reference sequence). Here the CDR3 reads CASSLRGSPNYGYTF. CDR3 DNA sequence: TGTGCCAGCAGTTTACGGGGTTCACCTAACTATGGCTACACCTTC.

This chain connects TRBV6-6 to TRBJ1-4; 7 nucleotides align to TRBD1. V lost 0 bases to trimming and J lost 7 bases; unmatched junction nucleotides: 8. CDR3 length: 16 amino acids. Germline lookup yields CDR1 MNHNY and CDR2 SVGAGI (reference sequence). This CDR3 is CASSYSRGRGGEKLFF. As DNA, the CDR3 is TGTGCCAGCAGTTACTCCCGCGGCAGGGGGGGTGAAAAACTGTTTTTT.

This sequence joins TRBV5-1 and TRBJ2-2; D unclear. V was trimmed by 4 bases and J by 8 bases, leaving 9 bases between them. The germline CDR1 and CDR2 sequences are SGHRS and YFSETQ. This CDR3 has 12 residues. CDR3: CASSAAMGELFF. The CDR3 DNA follows: TGCGCCAGCAGCGCGGCTATGGGGGAGCTGTTTTTT.

The CDR3 region is CASSHIVMGGNEQFF. In DNA form, the CDR3 reads TGTGCCAGCAGCCACATCGTGATGGGGGGGAATGAGCAGTTCTTC. This chain uses TRBV7-3 with TRBJ2-1, with 7 bases that match TRBD2. The CDR3 is 15 residues long. CDR1 is SGHTA, CDR2 FQGTGA, per germline. V gave up 5 bases and J gave up 7 bases; unmatched junction bases: 11.

This sequence joins TRBV19 and TRBJ1-6, with D perhaps TRBD1 (5 bases). The CDR3 covers 15 residues. Germline loops: CDR1 LNHDA, CDR2 SQIVND (reference sequence). The V end was cut by 4 bases, the J end by 6 bases, with 13 bases between. The CDR3 here is CASSTGTVSNSPLHF. DNA for the CDR3: TGTGCCAGTAGTACCGGGACGGTTAGTAATTCACCCCTCCACTTT.

The chain carries TRBV28 and TRBJ2-7; D might be TRBD1 or TRBD2, each matching 5 bases. Trimming took off 11 bases at V and 6 bases at J, with 14 bases between the two ends. Looked up from germline, CDR1 is MDHEN and CDR2 is SYDVKM. The CDR3 runs 11 residues. The CDR3 DNA reads TGTGCCTGGGGTCAGGGAGTCGAGCAGTACTTC. Encoded protein: CAWGQGVEQYF.

This chain uses TRBV7-3 with TRBJ2-1; possible D gene TRBD1, 5 bases. The CDR3 contains 15 residues. In germline, CDR1 is SGHTA, CDR2 FQGTGA. The ends were cut back, 2 bases at V and 7 bases at J, with 15 bases in the middle. CDR3 nucleotide sequence: TGTGCCAGCAGCTTAGGGCCAACAGGCCAAAATGAGCAGTTCTTC. Its protein product is CASSLGPTGQNEQFF.

This sequence joins TRBV2 and TRBJ1-3; 10 positions agree with TRBD1. V shed 6 bases and J 2 bases; nucleotides not matched to a gene: 7. Germline CDR1 is SNHLY and CDR2 is FYNNEI. The CDR3 has 16 amino acids. The CDR3 DNA is TGTGCCAGCAGGTTCTCCGGGACAGGGGCTGGAAACACCATATATTTT. Translating it yields CASRFSGTGAGNTIYF.

This sequence joins TRBV11-3 and TRBJ2-7; D gene unclear. The V gene lost 0 bases and the J gene lost 0 bases, with 9 bases spanning the gap. There are 15 residues in the CDR3. Germline V gene data show CDR1 as SGHNT and CDR2 as YENEEA. CDR3 sequence: CASSLEGLSSYEQYF. The CDR3 bases are TGTGCCAGCAGCTTAGAAGGTCTGAGCTCCTACGAGCAGTACTTC.

This clone was seen a single time. V and J are TRBV29-1 and TRBJ1-1, with 8 nucleotides matching TRBD1. J lost 4 bases, V lost 8 bases, and 12 bases had no gene match. In germline, CDR1 is SQVTM, CDR2 ANQGSEA. The CDR3 extends over 14 amino acids. As DNA, the CDR3 is TGCAGCACCCGAACGAGGACAGGGATCACTGAAGCTTTCTTT. As protein: CSTRTRTGITEAFF.

The chain links TRBV29-1 to TRBJ1-1, with a tentative D call TRBD1 (5 bases). V was shortened by 1 base and J by 4 bases, with 10 bases between the two germline ends. CDR3 length: 13 amino acids. The germline gives CDR1 SQVTM, CDR2 ANQGSEA. CDR3 bases: TGCAGCGTTGAAGGTCAGGGAGTCACTGAAGCTTTCTTT. Translating it yields CSVEGQGVTEAFF.

V is TRBV5-1 and J is TRBJ2-5, with a tentative D call TRBD2 (6 bases). V was trimmed by 3 bases and J by 5 bases, leaving 17 bases between them. The CDR3 is 15 amino acids. Germline CDR1 is SGHRS and CDR2 is YFSETQ. This chain's CDR3 is CASSSGTPARETQYF. CDR3 in DNA: TGCGCCAGCAGCTCCGGGACTCCCGCGCGGGAGACCCAGTACTTC. Full variable domain (outside the CDR3, taken from reference TRBV5-1 and TRBJ2-5): KAGVTQTPRYLIKTRGQQVTLSCSPISGHRSVSWYQQTPGQGLQFLFEYFSETQRNKGNFPGRFSGRQFSNSRSEMNVSTLELGDSALYLCASSSGTPARETQYFGPGTRLLVL.

The chain is built from TRBV10-3 and TRBJ2-1; 10 bases match TRBD2. With V trimmed by 5 bases and J by 8 bases, 9 bases remained unmatched. Per germline, CDR1 ENHRY and CDR2 SYGVKD. The CDR3 runs 15 residues. The CDR3 DNA reads as TGTGCCATCAGTCGGGGAGCGGGAGGGTCCTATGAGCAGTTCTTC. Its translation: CAISRGAGGSYEQFF.

The rearrangement links TRBV5-5 to TRBJ1-4; D gene uncertain. The CDR3 consists of 13 residues. Germline CDR1 and CDR2: SGHKS and YYEKEE (reference sequence). The germline V and J ends were trimmed by 4 bases and 0 bases, with 4 bases remaining between them. CDR3 sequence reads: CASSVTTNEKLFF. The CDR3 nucleotides are TGTGCCAGCAGCGTAACAACTAATGAAAAACTGTTTTTT.

V gene TRBV7-9 combines with J gene TRBJ2-5; a possible D gene is TRBD2 (6 bases). V lost 1 base and J 9 bases, leaving 12 bases between the germline ends. There are 13 residues in the CDR3. Germline lookup yields CDR1 SEHNR and CDR2 FQNEAQ (reference sequence). CDR3 nucleotides: TGTGCCAGCAGCTTAGTAGTCTCGGGGGCCCAGTACTTC. It yields the protein CASSLVVSGAQYF.

Worth noting for this clone: The junction differs from germline at one of its ends, possibly a read error. This rearrangement joins TRBV7-7 to TRBJ2-5; a possible D gene is TRBD2 (6 bases). This CDR3 contains 13 residues. In germline, CDR1 is SSHAT, CDR2 FNYEAQ (reference sequence). The CDR3 region is CASSAGLQETQYF. The DNA for the CDR3 is TGTGCTAGCAGCGCGGGACTTCAAGAGACCCAGTACTTC.

This rearrangement joins TRBV15 to TRBJ1-2; 8 bases agree with TRBD1. The CDR3 spans 13 residues. Germline V gives CDR1 LNHNV, CDR2 YYDKDF (reference sequence). J was trimmed by 4 bases and V by 6 bases; bases with no gene match: 4. The CDR3 is CATRGQGIYGYTF. CDR3 bases: TGTGCCACCAGAGGACAGGGCATCTATGGCTACACCTTC. Full variable domain (rest looked up from reference TRBV15 and TRBJ1-2): DAMVIQNPRYQVTQFGKPVTLSCSQTLNHNVMYWYQQKSSQAPKLLFHYYDKDFNNEADTPDNFQSRRPNTSFCFLDIRSPGLGDTAMYLCATRGQGIYGYTFGSGTRLTVV.

This clone was observed once. This rearrangement joins TRBV7-2 to TRBJ1-4, with D perhaps matching TRBD1 (5 bases). The length of the CDR3 is 13 residues. V was trimmed by 8 bases and J by 8 bases, leaving 15 bases between them. Germline-derived CDR1 and CDR2 are SGHTA and FQGNSA. CDR3 sequence reads: CASAPGQGEKLFF. In DNA form, the CDR3 reads TGTGCCAGCGCCCCGGGGCAGGGAGAAAAACTGTTTTTT.